Reported below is one T cell receptor (beta chain). Its target is unknown. PCR was performed using 60 Vbeta and 13 Jbeta primers. Data came from immunoSEQ multiplex PCR; TCRdb stores just in-frame clones and leaves some out. The data contain approximately 85,000 clones, around two thirds of them singletons. Germline loops: CDR1 SQVTM, CDR2 ANQGSEA. Deletions cut 3 bases from V and 2 bases from J, with 11 bases between. The CDR3 runs to 14 residues. The data originate from a study of cytomegalovirus exposure and HLA in healthy donors. Findings of the study overall: It emerged from a later analysis that several of the most significant clusters appeared to be linked to common viral pathogens. There were some public TCRs occurring in many donors, but most TCR sequences were rare. Per a later analysis, 15,000 to 20,000 TCR beta sequences showed association with HLA alleles at 0.05 false discovery rate.

The rearrangement links TRBV29-1 to TRBJ2-1; perhaps TRBD1 as D (5 bases). The TCR sequence derives from a woman aged 30 to 39 in good health and CMV-seropositive. The sample taken for sequencing was PBMCs. As DNA, the CDR3 is TGCAGCGTTGATGGCCAGGGTACCTACAATGAGCAGTTCTTC. Protein product: CSVDGQGTYNEQFF.